This T cell receptor (beta chain) was identified during a study of T cells in Graves' hyperthyroidism and ophthalmopathy. CDR3 size: 17 residues. Germline CDR1 SGHRS, CDR2 YFSETQ. Between the trimmed V and J ends, which lost 0 bases and 0 bases, there was a span of 13 bases. The TCR beta CDR3 regions underwent amplification using RNA transcripts as the source. HTBI primers were employed in a first-round RT-PCR of the TCR CDR3. One entry per CDR3 protein results from TCRdb running MiXCR on the multiplex PCR reads. Seen here are hundreds of thousands of distinct CDR3 sequences, roughly 20% observed once, and the top ten hold under 35%.

The sample was blood. This chain links TRBV5-1 with TRBJ1-5, with D unclear. This sequence originates from a man aged 25 to 40 with Graves' ophthalmopathy. The CDR3 sequence: CASSLGPTEYSNQPQHF. CDR3 DNA: TGCGCCAGCAGCTTGGGTCCGACCGAGTATAGCAATCAGCCCCAGCATTTT.